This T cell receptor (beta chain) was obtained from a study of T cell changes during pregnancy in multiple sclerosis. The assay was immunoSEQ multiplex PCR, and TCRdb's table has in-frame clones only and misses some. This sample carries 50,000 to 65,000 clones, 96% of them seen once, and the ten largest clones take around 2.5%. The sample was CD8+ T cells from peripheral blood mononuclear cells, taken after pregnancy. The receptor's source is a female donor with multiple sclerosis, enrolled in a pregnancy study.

CDR3 in DNA: TGTGCCTACCTGGGGGCTTGGACTGAAGCTTTCTTT. It encodes CAYLGAWTEAFF. This chain connects TRBV30 to TRBJ1-1; D is possibly TRBD1 (6 bases). Germline V gene data show CDR1 as GTSNPN and CDR2 as SVGIG (reference sequence). V gave up 7 bases and J gave up 5 bases, with 14 bases separating them. This CDR3 has 12 amino acids.